The 13 T cell receptor beta chains below all came from one sample that was sequenced in a study of T cell responses to AZD1222 COVID-19 vaccine. Profiled with immunoSEQ multiplex PCR; TCRdb holds only in-frame clones, not every one. This sample has some 150,000 clones, with approximately 89% found just once. The sample here was peripheral blood, taken on day 0 of AZD1222 vaccination. The origin of the receptors is an adult in good health.

The chain links TRBV21-1 to TRBJ1-1. TRBV21-1 is an annotated pseudogene. The CDR3 is made up of 16 amino acids. This CDR3 reads CASSKAGLIMNTEAFF. CDR3 bases: TGTGCCAGCAGCAAAGCGGGACTTATTATGAACACTGAAGCTTTCTTT.

This chain links TRBV28 with TRBJ2-1; 10 bases line up with TRBD2. Germline loops: CDR1 MDHEN, CDR2 SYDVKM. Trimming removed 10 bases from V and 8 bases from J; junction bases left unmatched: 11. The CDR3 length is 14 residues. The CDR3 DNA is TGTGCCACTAGCCCGGGACTAGCGCCGGATGAGCAGTTCTTC. Translated, it gives CATSPGLAPDEQFF.

V is TRBV6-2 or TRBV6-3 and J is TRBJ2-3; a possible D gene is TRBD1 (5 bases). The CDR3 covers 15 residues. Germline loops: CDR1 MNHEY, CDR2 SVGEGT. V dropped 5 bases and J dropped 4 bases, with 16 bases sitting between them. The CDR3 protein is CASSLLQEPADTQYF. CDR3 in DNA: TGTGCCAGCAGTCTACTACAGGAGCCGGCAGATACGCAGTATTTT.

The chain uses TRBV27 and TRBJ2-1, with 8 bases that match TRBD1. There are 16 residues in the CDR3. Losses at the gene ends were 4 bases for V and 3 bases for J; bases not matched to a gene: 8. Germline-derived CDR1 and CDR2 are MNHEY and SMNVEV (reference sequence). The CDR3 DNA is TGTGCCAGCAGTTCCACCAGGGGGCTTAACTACAATGAGCAGTTCTTC. Translating it yields CASSSTRGLNYNEQFF.

V and J are TRBV7-3 and TRBJ1-1, with 8 nucleotides matching TRBD1. Germline values: CDR1 SGHTA, CDR2 FQGTGA. CDR3 length: 15 amino acids. Losses at the gene ends were 6 bases for V and 5 bases for J; bases not matched to a gene: 11. The CDR3 DNA reads TGTGCCAGCAGTCCCGGGACAGGTGTTCGAACTGAAGCTTTCTTT. Its protein is CASSPGTGVRTEAFF.

The chain joins TRBV3-1 (or the pseudogene TRBV3-2) to TRBJ2-3; tentatively, D is TRBD1 or TRBD2 (5 bases each). CDR3 length: 15 amino acids. Germline CDR1 LGHDT, CDR2 YNNKEL (reference sequence). Trimming took 2 bases from V and 12 from J, leaving 21 bases between them. CDR3 loop: CASSQLIGTTTSQYF. CDR3 in DNA: TGTGCCAGCAGCCAACTAATCGGGACCACAACCAGCCAGTATTTT.

This chain connects TRBV5-1 to TRBJ2-2; 9 positions agree with TRBD1. Germline CDR1 reads SGHRS; CDR2 reads YFSETQ. V lost 0 bases and J lost 4; bases outside the gene matches: 7. The CDR3 totals 17 residues. The CDR3 loop reads CASSLAGGQGRTGELFF. CDR3 DNA: TGCGCCAGCAGCTTGGCCGGGGGACAGGGCCGCACCGGGGAGCTGTTTTTT.

This clone was observed once. The J gene is TRBJ1-6, the V gene TRBV11-2; 9 bases map to TRBD1. Germline-derived CDR1 and CDR2 are SGHAT and FQNNGV. CDR3 length equals 14 residues. Unmatched junction bases numbered 5, after V lost 6 bases and J lost 8 bases. In DNA form, the CDR3 reads TGTGCCAGCAGGCGGACAGGGGCACATTCACCCCTCCACTTT. Translated: CASRRTGAHSPLHF.

This chain links TRBV5-4 with TRBJ1-6, with 7 bases identical to TRBD1. With 2 bases clipped from V and 7 bases from J, the junction kept 0 bases outside the gene matches. CDR1 SGHNT and CDR2 YYREEE come from the germline V gene (reference sequence). This CDR3 contains 13 residues. The CDR3, as DNA: TGTGCCAGCAGCTTCAGGGGGAATTCACCCCTCCACTTT. Its translation: CASSFRGNSPLHF.

V is TRBV5-1 and J is TRBJ2-1; the D is unclear. Per the germline V gene, CDR1 is SGHRS and CDR2 is YFSETQ. This CDR3 spans 16 amino acids. The V end lost 4 bases, the J end lost 0 bases, and 14 bases lay between the germline ends. The DNA for the CDR3 is TGCGCCAGCAGCCTCGGGTCCCTCACCTCCTACAATGAGCAGTTCTTC. Translating gives CASSLGSLTSYNEQFF.

The chain employs TRBV5-4 and TRBJ1-1; 7 nucleotides match TRBD1. V lost 3 bases to trimming and J lost 1 base; unmatched junction nucleotides: 9. Germline lookup yields CDR1 SGHNT and CDR2 YYREEE (reference sequence). CDR3 length equals 16 residues. This chain's CDR3 is CASSSRPRQGNTEAFF. In DNA, the CDR3 is TGTGCCAGCAGCTCCCGCCCTAGACAGGGGAACACTGAAGCTTTCTTT.

This clone has only a few counts. The gene calls are TRBV28 and TRBJ2-7; D is unclear. The germline V gene has CDR1 MDHEN and CDR2 SYDVKM. Trimming stripped 7 bases from V and 1 base from J, with 14 bases between. This CDR3 has 14 amino acids. The CDR3 DNA is TGTGCCAGCATTAACAACGCGCGTTCCTACGAGCAGTACTTC. Translating gives CASINNARSYEQYF. Complete variable domain (other parts from reference TRBV28 and TRBJ2-7): DVKVTQSSRYLVKRTGEKVFLECVQDMDHENMFWYRQDPGLGLRLIYFSYDVKMKEKGDIPEGYSVSREKKERFSLILESASTNQTSMYLCASINNARSYEQYFGPGTRLTVT.

This clone was counted only a few times. J is TRBJ1-6 and V is TRBV30; maybe TRBD1 (6 bases). Germline lookup yields CDR1 GTSNPN and CDR2 SVGIG (reference sequence). V shed 2 bases and J shed 9 bases, with 17 bases lying between them. The CDR3 has 15 amino acids. The CDR3 DNA reads as TGTGCCTGGAGTCCCCCGTCTCTCAGGGGTTCACCCCTCCACTTT. Encoded protein: CAWSPPSLRGSPLHF.